This T cell receptor (beta chain) was captured in a study of blood T cell repertoires in COVID-19. Study as a whole: From T cells, B-cell-depleted T cells, or PBMCs came the material, which was cDNA or gDNA.

Germline V gene lookup returns CDR1 SGHNT and CDR2 YYREEE (reference sequence). The CDR3 extends over 14 amino acids. V shed 10 bases, J shed 4 bases, and the junction held 8 bases outside the gene matches. Methods used by the authors: Reference gene primer amplification gave estimated nucleated cell counts. Data came from immunoSEQ multiplex PCR; TCRdb stores just in-frame clones and leaves some out. That table supplies the V and J calls and clone size; D and trimming were determined from the DNA. The sample comprises 20,000 to 30,000 clones, about 90% of which are singletons, and approximately 3% rests with the top ten.

The V and J genes are TRBV5-4 and TRBJ2-2, with 9 bases matching TRBD2. Material: peripheral blood. This clonotype originated in a human donor in a cohort sampled during active COVID-19. The chain's CDR3 is CASQREDFTGELFF. In nucleotides, the CDR3 is TGTGCCTCGCAGCGGGAGGATTTCACCGGGGAGCTGTTTTTT.